The clone carrying this T cell receptor beta chain was detected many times. Unique molecular identifiers were included in an RNA-based 3' RACE TCR library. TCRdb itself ran the 3' RACE reads through MiXCR, one entry per CDR3 protein. The sample lists approximately 96,000 distinct CDR3 sequences; 6% to 8.5% were seen once. CDR3 length: 15 residues. In germline, CDR1 is SGHKS, CDR2 YYEKEE (reference sequence). Trimming took off 4 bases at V and 3 bases at J, with 13 bases between the two ends. This record belongs to a study of HIV-infected children after antiretroviral therapy interruption. Treatment meaning: PENTA 11 planned treatment interruption arm or continuous ART arm.

This specimen consisted of CD45RA+ CD4+ T cells from PBMCs, pooled from several time points, obtained from a donor given antiretroviral therapy, either interrupted or continuous. Subset given: naive CD4+ CD45RA+ CD45RO- T cells. This chain joins TRBV5-5 and TRBJ2-2, with TRBD1 as a possible D gene (6 bases). This clonotype was sampled from a pool of human donors with HIV. The CDR3: CASSRQVQDTGELFF. CDR3 nucleotides: TGTGCCAGCAGCCGACAGGTACAGGACACCGGGGAGCTGTTTTTT.